Listed below are T cell receptor beta chains from one sample, sequenced in a study of early T cells in non-severe SARS-CoV-2 infection. TCRdb passed the 5' RACE reads through MiXCR, listing each CDR3 protein once. The sample lists about 27,000 distinct CDR3 sequences; about 4% were seen once. Source material: whole blood. The receptors come from an adult who was a healthcare worker with PCR-confirmed SARS-CoV-2 infection or an uninfected control (not recorded which). CDR3s include the opening cysteine and the closing phenylalanine or tryptophan. The order of the fields is D gene, clone size, V gene, J gene, CDR3 DNA, CDR3 protein. The D gene is left open where the match is weak. Some rows have no size entry. The others give once, few or many, or a class for an expanded clone.

D gene: NA; clone size: NA; V gene: TRBV20-1; J gene: TRBJ2-1; CDR3 DNA: TGCAGTGCTAGAGGCCCCTACAGGGAGCAGTTCTTC; CDR3 protein: CSARGPYREQFF
D gene: TRBD2; clone size: many; V gene: TRBV7-2; J gene: TRBJ2-7; CDR3 DNA: TGTGCCAGCAGCATTGGGACTAGCGGGAAATCGGGGCAGTACTTC; CDR3 protein: CASSIGTSGKSGQYF
D gene: NA; clone size: many; V gene: TRBV3-1; J gene: TRBJ2-2; CDR3 DNA: TGTGCCAGCAGCCCGTGGGGTGGCGGGGAGCTGTTTTTT; CDR3 protein: CASSPWGGGELFF
D gene: NA; clone size: few; V gene: TRBV20-1; J gene: TRBJ2-7; CDR3 DNA: TGCTCAGGGCGCGCTTCCTACGAGCAGTACTTC; CDR3 protein: CSGRASYEQYF
D gene: NA; clone size: many; V gene: TRBV3-1; J gene: TRBJ2-3; CDR3 DNA: TGTGCCAGCAGCCGTCAGACTACAGGGAATACGCAGTATTTT; CDR3 protein: CASSRQTTGNTQYF
D gene: TRBD2; clone size: many; V gene: TRBV7-9; J gene: TRBJ2-3; CDR3 DNA: TGTGCCAGCAGCTTACGGGCTAGCGGGAGTGCGCAGTATTTT; CDR3 protein: CASSLRASGSAQYF
D gene: NA; clone size: many; V gene: TRBV9; J gene: TRBJ2-3; CDR3 DNA: TGTGCCAGCACGGGGGACACAGATACGCAGTATTTT; CDR3 protein: CASTGDTDTQYF
D gene: TRBD1; clone size: many; V gene: TRBV12-3/TRBV12-4; J gene: TRBJ2-6; CDR3 DNA: TGTGCCAGCAGTTTAGCGTTGGGACAGGTCAACTCTGGGGCCAACGTCCTGACTTTC; CDR3 protein: CASSLALGQVNSGANVLTF
D gene: TRBD2; clone size: NA; V gene: TRBV3-1; J gene: TRBJ2-7; CDR3 DNA: TGTGCCAGCAGCCAAGTCGCAGCGGGAGCCTACGAGCAGTACTTC; CDR3 protein: CASSQVAAGAYEQYF
D gene: TRBD1; clone size: many; V gene: TRBV7-9; J gene: TRBJ1-2; CDR3 DNA: TGTGCCAGCAGCGATTACAGGGGGCACGGCTATGGCTACACCTTC; CDR3 protein: CASSDYRGHGYGYTF
D gene: NA; clone size: many; V gene: TRBV18; J gene: TRBJ2-2; CDR3 DNA: TGTGCCAGCTCACCAGAAGGCACCGGGGAGCTGTTTTTT; CDR3 protein: CASSPEGTGELFF
D gene: NA; clone size: few; V gene: TRBV5-4; J gene: TRBJ2-7; CDR3 DNA: TGTGCCAGCAGCACGGGATCTACCTACGAGCAGTACTTC; CDR3 protein: CASSTGSTYEQYF
D gene: NA; clone size: medium-sized; V gene: TRBV9; J gene: TRBJ2-3; CDR3 DNA: TGTGCCAGCAGCGCAGAACTAGTGTTAAGACCAGATACGCAGTATTTT; CDR3 protein: CASSAELVLRPDTQYF
D gene: TRBD2; clone size: few; V gene: TRBV14; J gene: TRBJ2-3; CDR3 DNA: TGTGCCAGCAGCCAAGTTAGCGGGAGGACAGATACGCAGTATTTT; CDR3 protein: CASSQVSGRTDTQYF
D gene: NA; clone size: many; V gene: TRBV7-2; J gene: TRBJ2-1; CDR3 DNA: TGTGCCAGCAGCTTACCCTACAATGAGCAGTTCTTC; CDR3 protein: CASSLPYNEQFF
D gene: NA; clone size: many; V gene: TRBV6-5; J gene: TRBJ2-7; CDR3 DNA: TGTGCCAGCAGTTCCACTAGCTCCCGAGGATCCGAGCAGTACTTC; CDR3 protein: CASSSTSSRGSEQYF
D gene: NA; clone size: NA; V gene: TRBV28; J gene: TRBJ1-5; CDR3 DNA: TGTGCCAGCAGGCAGGGCGGGGATGGGAATCAGCCCCAGCATTTT; CDR3 protein: CASRQGGDGNQPQHF
D gene: TRBD1; clone size: medium-sized; V gene: TRBV27; J gene: TRBJ1-6; CDR3 DNA: TGTGCCAGCAGTTTTCTCCCCCGGACAGGACCCCTCCACTTT; CDR3 protein: CASSFLPRTGPLHF
D gene: NA; clone size: many; V gene: TRBV11-2; J gene: TRBJ2-7; CDR3 DNA: TGTGCCAGCAGCCCACCGTCGGCCTACGAGCAGTACTTC; CDR3 protein: CASSPPSAYEQYF
D gene: NA; clone size: few; V gene: TRBV29-1; J gene: TRBJ2-2; CDR3 DNA: TGCAGCGCCGTGGGGTTCGCGAACACCGGGGAGCTGTTTTTT; CDR3 protein: CSAVGFANTGELFF
D gene: TRBD1; clone size: many; V gene: TRBV7-8; J gene: TRBJ1-2; CDR3 DNA: TGTGCCAGCAGCCCCAGCGGGACAGGAGCTAACTATGGCTACACCTTC; CDR3 protein: CASSPSGTGANYGYTF
D gene: NA; clone size: many; V gene: TRBV28; J gene: TRBJ2-1; CDR3 DNA: TGTGCCAGCAGCGAGCAGCAGGGCTACAATGAGCAGTTCTTC; CDR3 protein: CASSEQQGYNEQFF
D gene: TRBD2; clone size: many; V gene: TRBV11-2; J gene: TRBJ2-2; CDR3 DNA: TGTGCCAGCAGCTCACGAGGGACTAGCGGGGTCTACAGCGGGGAGCTGTTTTTT; CDR3 protein: CASSSRGTSGVYSGELFF
D gene: TRBD2; clone size: many; V gene: TRBV13; J gene: TRBJ2-7; CDR3 DNA: TGTGCCAGCAGCCCCGGGACTAGCGGGAGTCTCGAGCAGTACTTC; CDR3 protein: CASSPGTSGSLEQYF
D gene: NA; clone size: few; V gene: TRBV2; J gene: TRBJ1-4; CDR3 DNA: TGTGCCAGCAGTGAAGGAGCCCTTGAGGAAAAACTGTTTTTT; CDR3 protein: CASSEGALEEKLFF
D gene: NA; clone size: many; V gene: TRBV6-6; J gene: TRBJ1-5; CDR3 DNA: TGTGCCAGCAGTCTGAATCGGGGGGGGAATCAGCCCCAGCATTTT; CDR3 protein: CASSLNRGGNQPQHF
D gene: NA; clone size: large; V gene: TRBV7-3; J gene: TRBJ2-5; CDR3 DNA: TGTGCCAGCAGCCCCACCGGGACCTGGGGGGAGACCCAGTACTTC; CDR3 protein: CASSPTGTWGETQYF
D gene: TRBD1; clone size: many; V gene: TRBV9; J gene: TRBJ1-1; CDR3 DNA: TGTGCCAGCAGCGTTACAGGGGAATACACTGAAGCTTTCTTT; CDR3 protein: CASSVTGEYTEAFF
D gene: TRBD1; clone size: many; V gene: TRBV7-9; J gene: TRBJ2-5; CDR3 DNA: TGTGCCAGCAGCTTCCGGACAGGGGGGCAAGAGACCCAGTACTTC; CDR3 protein: CASSFRTGGQETQYF
D gene: NA; clone size: many; V gene: TRBV5-5; J gene: TRBJ1-2; CDR3 DNA: TGTGCCAGCAGATTTGATCCTTACTATGGCTACACCTTC; CDR3 protein: CASRFDPYYGYTF
D gene: NA; clone size: many; V gene: TRBV12-3/TRBV12-4; J gene: TRBJ2-2; CDR3 DNA: TGTGCCAGCAGTTACACCGGGGAGCTGTTTTTT; CDR3 protein: CASSYTGELFF
D gene: NA; clone size: few; V gene: TRBV7-2; J gene: TRBJ2-1; CDR3 DNA: TGTGCCAGCAGCTTAGACCGTTTGGACCCTAATAAGCAGTTCTTC; CDR3 protein: CASSLDRLDPNKQFF
D gene: NA; clone size: many; V gene: TRBV30; J gene: TRBJ2-7; CDR3 DNA: TGTGCCTGGAGTGTACTAGGGTCTGGGGAGCAGTACTTC; CDR3 protein: CAWSVLGSGEQYF
D gene: TRBD2; clone size: many; V gene: TRBV19; J gene: TRBJ2-1; CDR3 DNA: TGTGCCAGTACAGCGGGAGGCTACGGTGAGCAGTTCTTC; CDR3 protein: CASTAGGYGEQFF
D gene: TRBD2; clone size: many; V gene: TRBV6-2/TRBV6-3; J gene: TRBJ2-7; CDR3 DNA: TGTGCCAGCAGTTCGCCCCTACTGACTAGCGTGGACGAGCAGTACTTC; CDR3 protein: CASSSPLLTSVDEQYF
D gene: NA; clone size: many; V gene: TRBV3-1; J gene: TRBJ2-1; CDR3 DNA: TGTGCCAGCAGCGAGAGCTCCTACAATGAGCAGTTCTTC; CDR3 protein: CASSESSYNEQFF
D gene: NA; clone size: few; V gene: TRBV4-1; J gene: TRBJ2-7; CDR3 DNA: TGCGCCAGCAGCCAAGGACCGTCCTACGAGCAGTACTTC; CDR3 protein: CASSQGPSYEQYF
D gene: NA; clone size: NA; V gene: TRBV7-6; J gene: TRBJ1-4; CDR3 DNA: TGTGCCAGCAGCTTAGGCCCCCGGAGGGAAAAACTGTTTTTT; CDR3 protein: CASSLGPRREKLFF
D gene: NA; clone size: once; V gene: TRBV2; J gene: TRBJ2-7; CDR3 DNA: TGTGCCAGCCAGTACTCCGGGACAGGCACCGGGACTAGTCGGTACGAGCAGTACTTC; CDR3 protein: CASQYSGTGTGTSRYEQYF
D gene: TRBD1; clone size: NA; V gene: TRBV29-1; J gene: TRBJ2-7; CDR3 DNA: TGCAGCGTTGAAGAGGGACAGACCTACGAGCAGTACTTC; CDR3 protein: CSVEEGQTYEQYF
D gene: TRBD1; clone size: few; V gene: TRBV18; J gene: TRBJ1-4; CDR3 DNA: TGTGCCAGCTCACCGGGACAGGGGCCTCAAAAACTGTTTTTT; CDR3 protein: CASSPGQGPQKLFF
D gene: NA; clone size: many; V gene: TRBV10-3; J gene: TRBJ1-2; CDR3 DNA: TGTGCCATCAGTCAACAGGGCTACTATGGCTACACCTTC; CDR3 protein: CAISQQGYYGYTF
D gene: TRBD2; clone size: many; V gene: TRBV19; J gene: TRBJ2-3; CDR3 DNA: TGTGCCAGTAGGGATGTAGCGGGAGGAACTACAGATACGCAGTATTTT; CDR3 protein: CASRDVAGGTTDTQYF
D gene: NA; clone size: many; V gene: TRBV10-3; J gene: TRBJ1-5; CDR3 DNA: TGTGCCATCAGTGAGGGGCAGGGTCGGAATCAGCCCCAGCATTTT; CDR3 protein: CAISEGQGRNQPQHF